In this sample, the clone carrying this TCR beta chain turned up many times. The data originate from a study of T cells after posttransplantation cyclophosphamide. Only in-frame clones appear in the TCRdb table, and some are missing; sequencing was by immunoSEQ multiplex PCR. This set yields some 50,000 clones and no singletons; the top ten hold roughly 2%. This CDR3 has 16 residues. Trimming left V 5 bases short and J 1 base short, with 18 bases between. Germline CDR1 SGHAT, CDR2 FQNNGV. Input material: PBMCs. The origin of this receptor is a man aged 35 to 55 in good health, CMV-negative, and a related stem cell transplant donor. The genes are TRBV11-2 and TRBJ2-7; D unresolved. DNA of the CDR3: TGTGCCAGCAGCCACTTCAGAGGCCAAAGGTCCTACGAGCAGTACTTC. This gives the protein CASSHFRGQRSYEQYF.